This T cell receptor beta chain was identified during a study of technical replicates of blood from several donors. The assay was immunoSEQ multiplex PCR, and TCRdb's table has in-frame clones only and misses some. The data hold tens of thousands of clones, with more than 90% observed a single time. In regard to this clone: Additional DNA sequences in this sample encode the identical CDR3.

The sequence was collected from a human donor in good health. Material for sequencing was T cells isolated from PBMCs.

Here the CDR3 reads CASSPGQGAYEQYF. The DNA of the CDR3 is TGTGCCAGCAGTCCGGGACAGGGGGCATACGAGCAGTACTTC. The V gene is TRBV27, the J gene TRBJ2-7; TRBD1 aligns across 12 bases. The germline CDR1 and CDR2 sequences are MNHEY and SMNVEV (reference sequence). This CDR3 has 14 residues. V was pared by 5 bases and J by 4 bases, with 3 bases of the junction left unmatched.